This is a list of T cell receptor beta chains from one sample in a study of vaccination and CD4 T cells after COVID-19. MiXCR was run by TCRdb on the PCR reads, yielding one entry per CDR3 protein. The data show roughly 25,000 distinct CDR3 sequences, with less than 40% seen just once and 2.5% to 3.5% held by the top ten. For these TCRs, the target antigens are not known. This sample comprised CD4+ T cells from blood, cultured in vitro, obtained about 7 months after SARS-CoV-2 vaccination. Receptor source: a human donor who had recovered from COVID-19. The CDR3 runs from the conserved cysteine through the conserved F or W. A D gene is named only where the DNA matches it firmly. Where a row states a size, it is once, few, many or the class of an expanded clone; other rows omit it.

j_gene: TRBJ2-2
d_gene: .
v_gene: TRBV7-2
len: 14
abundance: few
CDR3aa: CASRIQGNTGELFF
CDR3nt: TGTGCCAGCAGAATACAGGGGAACACCGGGGAGCTGTTTTTT

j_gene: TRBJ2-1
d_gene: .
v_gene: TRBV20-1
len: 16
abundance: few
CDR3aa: CSAHSLGWEAYNEQFF
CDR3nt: TGCAGTGCCCACTCCTTGGGGTGGGAGGCATACAATGAGCAGTTCTTC

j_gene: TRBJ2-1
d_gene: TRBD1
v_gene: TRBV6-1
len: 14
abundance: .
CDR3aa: CASSTGPDADEQFF
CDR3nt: TGTGCCAGCTCGACAGGGCCCGACGCAGATGAGCAGTTCTTC

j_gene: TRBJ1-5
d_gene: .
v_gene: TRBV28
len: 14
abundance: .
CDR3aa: CASSFMYSNQPQHF
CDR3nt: TGTGCCAGCAGTTTCATGTATAGCAATCAGCCCCAGCATTTT

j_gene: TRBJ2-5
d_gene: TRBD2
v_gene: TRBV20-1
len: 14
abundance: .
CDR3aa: CSPGLAGRQETQYF
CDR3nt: TGCAGTCCCGGACTAGCGGGACGTCAAGAGACCCAGTACTTC

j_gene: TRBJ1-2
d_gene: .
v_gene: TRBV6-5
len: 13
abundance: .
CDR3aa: CASSYSMTGASTF
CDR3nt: TGTGCCAGCAGTTACTCGATGACGGGGGCCTCCACCTTC

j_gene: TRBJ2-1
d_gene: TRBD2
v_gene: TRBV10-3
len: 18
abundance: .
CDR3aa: CAISESGLAGGPYNEQFF
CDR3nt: TGTGCCATCAGTGAGTCGGGGCTAGCGGGAGGGCCCTACAATGAGCAGTTCTTC

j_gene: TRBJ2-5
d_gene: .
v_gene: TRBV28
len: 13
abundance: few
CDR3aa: CASSGQRGETQYF
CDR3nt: TGTGCCAGCAGCGGACAGCGCGGGGAGACCCAGTACTTC

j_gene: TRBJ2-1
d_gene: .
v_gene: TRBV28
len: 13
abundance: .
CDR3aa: CASSAPPLNEQFF
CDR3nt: TGTGCCAGCAGTGCCCCCCCACTCAATGAGCAGTTCTTC

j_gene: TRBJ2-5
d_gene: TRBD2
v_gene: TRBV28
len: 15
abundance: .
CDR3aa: CASSPAGGRGETQYF
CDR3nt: TGTGCCAGCAGTCCCGCGGGAGGGCGGGGGGAGACCCAGTACTTC

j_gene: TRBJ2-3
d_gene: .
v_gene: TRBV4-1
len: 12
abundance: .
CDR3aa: CASSQVQDTQYF
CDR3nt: TGCGCCAGCAGCCAAGTTCAAGATACGCAGTATTTT

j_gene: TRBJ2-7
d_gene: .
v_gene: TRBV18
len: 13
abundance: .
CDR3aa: CASSRGRGYEQYF
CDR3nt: TGTGCCAGCTCCCGAGGCAGGGGATACGAGCAGTACTTC

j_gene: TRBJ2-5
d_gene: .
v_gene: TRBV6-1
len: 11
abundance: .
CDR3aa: CATTFGETQYF
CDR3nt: TGTGCCACTACCTTCGGGGAGACCCAGTACTTC

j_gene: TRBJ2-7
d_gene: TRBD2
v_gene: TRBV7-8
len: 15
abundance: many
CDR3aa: CASSPGLAGAYEQYF
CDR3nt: TGTGCCAGCAGCCCGGGACTAGCGGGAGCATACGAGCAGTACTTC

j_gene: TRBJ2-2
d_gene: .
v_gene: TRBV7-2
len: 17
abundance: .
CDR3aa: CASSLVQGYANTGELFF
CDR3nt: TGTGCCAGCAGCTTGGTACAGGGCTACGCGAACACCGGGGAGCTGTTTTTT

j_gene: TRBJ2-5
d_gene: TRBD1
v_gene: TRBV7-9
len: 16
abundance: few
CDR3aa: CASSFAGQGAGETQYF
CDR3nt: TGTGCCAGCAGCTTCGCGGGACAGGGGGCGGGAGAGACCCAGTACTTC

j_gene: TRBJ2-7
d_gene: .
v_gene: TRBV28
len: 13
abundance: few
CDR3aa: CASSLISGPEQYF
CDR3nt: TGTGCCAGCAGTTTAATTTCAGGGCCCGAGCAGTACTTC

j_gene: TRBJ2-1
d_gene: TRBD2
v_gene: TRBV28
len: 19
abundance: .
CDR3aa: CASSFLTLARLAGYNEQFF
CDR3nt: TGTGCCAGCAGTTTCCTGACCCTAGCCAGACTAGCGGGGTACAATGAGCAGTTCTTC

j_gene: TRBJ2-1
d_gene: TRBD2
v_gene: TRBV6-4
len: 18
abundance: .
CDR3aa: CASSDYGVTSGTNNEQFF
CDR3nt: TGTGCCAGCAGTGACTATGGGGTGACTAGCGGGACAAACAATGAGCAGTTCTTC

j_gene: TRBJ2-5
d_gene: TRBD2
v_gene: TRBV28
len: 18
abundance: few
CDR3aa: CASRSTPGLAGVRETQYF
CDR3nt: TGTGCCAGCAGATCAACGCCGGGACTAGCGGGAGTACGGGAGACCCAGTACTTC

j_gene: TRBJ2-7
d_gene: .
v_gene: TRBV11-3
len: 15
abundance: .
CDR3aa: CASSPRDGATYEQYF
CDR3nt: TGTGCCAGCAGTCCCCGGGACGGAGCAACCTACGAGCAGTACTTC

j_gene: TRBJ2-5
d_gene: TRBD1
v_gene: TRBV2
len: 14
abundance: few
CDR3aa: CASSEGDRVGTQYF
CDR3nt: TGTGCCAGCAGTGAAGGAGACAGGGTCGGGACCCAGTACTTC

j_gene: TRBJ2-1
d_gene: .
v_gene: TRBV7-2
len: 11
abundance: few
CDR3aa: CASSLRREQFF
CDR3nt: TGTGCCAGCAGCTTGAGGAGGGAGCAGTTCTTC

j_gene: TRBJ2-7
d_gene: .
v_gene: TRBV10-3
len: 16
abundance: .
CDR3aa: CAISDVKRDITYEQYF
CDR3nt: TGTGCCATCAGTGACGTAAAGCGGGACATAACCTACGAGCAGTACTTC

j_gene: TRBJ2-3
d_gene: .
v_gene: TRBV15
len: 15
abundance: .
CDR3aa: CATSRDGRVTDTQYF
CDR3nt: TGTGCCACCAGCAGAGATGGGCGCGTAACAGATACGCAGTATTTT

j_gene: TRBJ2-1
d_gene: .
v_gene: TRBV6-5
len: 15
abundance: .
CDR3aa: CASSYGDPGYNEQFF
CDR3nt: TGTGCCAGCAGTTACGGAGACCCAGGTTACAATGAGCAGTTCTTC

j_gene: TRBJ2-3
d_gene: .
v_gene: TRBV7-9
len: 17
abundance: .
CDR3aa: CASSLPPQRLGTDTQYF
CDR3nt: TGTGCCAGCAGCTTACCCCCCCAGAGGCTAGGCACAGATACGCAGTATTTT

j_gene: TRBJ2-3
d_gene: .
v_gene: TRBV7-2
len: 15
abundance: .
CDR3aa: CASSASQRSGDTQYF
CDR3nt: TGTGCCAGCAGCGCAAGCCAAAGGTCGGGAGATACGCAGTATTTT

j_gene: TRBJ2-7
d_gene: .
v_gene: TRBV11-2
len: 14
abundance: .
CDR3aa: CASSLELGSYEQYF
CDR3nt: TGTGCCAGCAGCTTAGAGTTAGGGAGCTACGAGCAGTACTTC

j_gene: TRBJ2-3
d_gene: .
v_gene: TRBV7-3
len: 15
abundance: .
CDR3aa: CASSLSSSRTDTQYF
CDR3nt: TGTGCCAGCAGCTTATCTAGCTCTCGCACAGATACGCAGTATTTT

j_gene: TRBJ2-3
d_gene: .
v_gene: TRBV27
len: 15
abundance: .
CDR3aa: CASSRKWGLADTQYF
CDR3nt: TGTGCCAGCAGCCGGAAGTGGGGGCTCGCGGATACGCAGTATTTT

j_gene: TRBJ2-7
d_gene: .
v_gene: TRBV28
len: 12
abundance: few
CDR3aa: CASSAGVYEQYF
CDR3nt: TGTGCCAGCAGCGCAGGGGTTTACGAGCAGTACTTC

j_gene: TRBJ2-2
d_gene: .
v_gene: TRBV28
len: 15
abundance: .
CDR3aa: CASSLGGRNTGELFF
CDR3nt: TGTGCCAGCAGTTTAGGGGGCAGGAACACCGGGGAGCTGTTTTTT

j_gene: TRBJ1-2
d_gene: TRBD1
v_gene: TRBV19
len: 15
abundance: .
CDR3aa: CASSTIDGTGYGYTF
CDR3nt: TGTGCCAGTAGTACGATAGACGGGACAGGCTATGGCTACACCTTC

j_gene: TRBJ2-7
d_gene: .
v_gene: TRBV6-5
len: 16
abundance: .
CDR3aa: CASSYSGQRSSYEQYF
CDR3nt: TGTGCCAGCAGTTATTCGGGCCAGCGGAGCTCCTACGAGCAGTACTTC

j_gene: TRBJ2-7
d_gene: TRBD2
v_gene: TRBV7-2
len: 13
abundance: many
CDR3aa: CASSLSGGLVAYF
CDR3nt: TGTGCCAGCAGCTTAAGTGGGGGACTAGTAGCGTACTTC

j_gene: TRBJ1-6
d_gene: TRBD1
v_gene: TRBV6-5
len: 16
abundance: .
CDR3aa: CASSSLDRVRNSPLHF
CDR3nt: TGTGCCAGCAGTTCCCTAGACAGGGTTCGTAATTCACCCCTCCACTTT

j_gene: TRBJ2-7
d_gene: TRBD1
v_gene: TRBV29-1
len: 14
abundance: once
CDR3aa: CSAGGQGASYEQYF
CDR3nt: TGCAGCGCCGGGGGACAGGGGGCTTCCTACGAGCAGTACTTC

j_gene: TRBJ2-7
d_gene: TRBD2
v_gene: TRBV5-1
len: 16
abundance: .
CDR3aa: CASSLDGLAGAHEQYF
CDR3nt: TGCGCCAGCAGCTTGGACGGACTAGCGGGAGCCCACGAGCAGTACTTC

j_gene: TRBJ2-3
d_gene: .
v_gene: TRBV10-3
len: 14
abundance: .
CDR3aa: CAISGDLEADTQYF
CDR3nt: TGTGCCATCAGTGGGGACTTAGAGGCAGATACGCAGTATTTT

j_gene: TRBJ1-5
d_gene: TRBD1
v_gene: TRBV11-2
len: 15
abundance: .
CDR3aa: CASSGPGQGDQPQHF
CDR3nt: TGTGCCAGCAGCGGACCGGGACAGGGGGACCAGCCCCAGCATTTT

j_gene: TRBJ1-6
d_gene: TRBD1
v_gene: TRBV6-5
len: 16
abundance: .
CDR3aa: CASSYFRQGGNSPLHF
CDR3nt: TGTGCCAGCAGTTATTTCCGACAGGGCGGAAATTCACCCCTCCACTTT

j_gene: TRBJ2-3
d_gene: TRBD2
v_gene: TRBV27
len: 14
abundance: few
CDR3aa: CASSWGLAPDTQYF
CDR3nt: TGTGCCAGCAGTTGGGGACTAGCTCCAGATACGCAGTATTTT

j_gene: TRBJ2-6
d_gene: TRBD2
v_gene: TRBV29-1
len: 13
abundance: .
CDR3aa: CSVAGAGANVLTF
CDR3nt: TGCAGCGTAGCGGGAGCCGGGGCCAACGTCCTGACTTTC

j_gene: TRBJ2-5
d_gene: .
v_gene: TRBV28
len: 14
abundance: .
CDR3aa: CASSLWVRQETQYF
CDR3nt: TGTGCCAGCAGTTTATGGGTTAGGCAAGAGACCCAGTACTTC

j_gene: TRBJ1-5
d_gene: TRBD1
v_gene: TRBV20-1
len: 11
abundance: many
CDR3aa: CSAWDRAAQHF
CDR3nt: TGCAGTGCTTGGGACAGGGCGGCCCAGCATTTT

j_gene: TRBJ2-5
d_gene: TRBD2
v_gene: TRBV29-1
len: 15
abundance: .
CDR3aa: CSVESFPSGSETQYF
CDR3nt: TGCAGCGTTGAAAGTTTCCCTAGCGGGAGTGAGACCCAGTACTTC

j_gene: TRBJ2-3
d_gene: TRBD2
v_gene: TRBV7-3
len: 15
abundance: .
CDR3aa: CASSRSGVFTDTQYF
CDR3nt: TGTGCCAGCAGCCGTAGCGGGGTCTTCACAGATACGCAGTATTTT

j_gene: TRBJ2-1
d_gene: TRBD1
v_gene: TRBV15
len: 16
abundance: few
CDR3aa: CATSGTRDRVNNEQFF
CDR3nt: TGTGCCACCAGCGGGACGAGGGACAGGGTTAACAATGAGCAGTTCTTC

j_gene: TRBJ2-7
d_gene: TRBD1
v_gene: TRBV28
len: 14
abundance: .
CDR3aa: CASSKRDRGLEQYF
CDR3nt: TGTGCCAGCAGTAAGCGGGACAGGGGGCTCGAGCAGTACTTC

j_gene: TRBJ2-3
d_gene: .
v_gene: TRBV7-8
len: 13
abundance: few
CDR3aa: CASSDQGLDTQYF
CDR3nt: TGTGCCAGCAGCGATCAGGGTTTGGATACGCAGTATTTT

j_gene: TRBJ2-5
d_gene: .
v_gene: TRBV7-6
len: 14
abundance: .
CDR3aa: CASSLGAVRETQYF
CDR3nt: TGTGCCAGCAGCTTAGGGGCAGTTCGAGAGACCCAGTACTTC

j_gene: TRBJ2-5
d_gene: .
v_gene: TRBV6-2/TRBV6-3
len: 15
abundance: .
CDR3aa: CASSRPMGGGETQYF
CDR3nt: TGTGCCAGCAGTCGGCCCATGGGGGGAGGAGAGACCCAGTACTTC